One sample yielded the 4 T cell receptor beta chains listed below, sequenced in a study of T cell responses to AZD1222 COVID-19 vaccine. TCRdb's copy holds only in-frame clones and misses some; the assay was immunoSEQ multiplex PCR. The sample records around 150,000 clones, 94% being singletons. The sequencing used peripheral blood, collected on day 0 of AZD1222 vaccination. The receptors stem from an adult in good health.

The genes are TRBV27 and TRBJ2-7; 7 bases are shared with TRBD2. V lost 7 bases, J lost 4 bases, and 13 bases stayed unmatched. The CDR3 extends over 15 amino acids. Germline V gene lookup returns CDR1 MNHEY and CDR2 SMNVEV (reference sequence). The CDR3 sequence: CASTPRAGVKYEQYV. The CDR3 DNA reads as TGTGCCAGCACTCCCAGGGCGGGAGTTAAGTACGAGCAGTACGTC.

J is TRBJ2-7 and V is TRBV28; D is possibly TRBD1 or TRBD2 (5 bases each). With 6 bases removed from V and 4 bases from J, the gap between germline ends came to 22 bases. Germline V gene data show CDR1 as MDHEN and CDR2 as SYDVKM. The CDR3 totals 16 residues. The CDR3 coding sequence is TGTGCCAGCAGCTCCTCCGGGACGGGTTCGGGGTACGAGCAGTACGTC. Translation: CASSSSGTGSGYEQYV.

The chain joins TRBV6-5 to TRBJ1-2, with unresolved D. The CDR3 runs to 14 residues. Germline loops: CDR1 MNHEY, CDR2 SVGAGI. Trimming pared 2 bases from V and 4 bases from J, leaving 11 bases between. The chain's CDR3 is CASSYGAGSYGYTF. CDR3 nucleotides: TGTGCCAGCAGTTACGGAGCCGGGTCCTATGGCTACACCTTC.

CDR3 sequence: CASSFLRGGADTQYF. In DNA, the CDR3 is TGTGCCAGCAGTTTCCTTAGAGGGGGGGCGGATACGCAGTATTTT. The chain uses TRBV27 and TRBJ2-3, with D perhaps TRBD2 (7 bases). Trimming left V 3 bases short and J 6 bases short, with 16 bases between. Germline values: CDR1 MNHEY, CDR2 SMNVEV (reference sequence). The CDR3 spans 15 residues.